This T cell receptor beta chain was retrieved from a study of blood T cell repertoires in COVID-19. At the level of the study: Samples of COVID-19 (acute and convalescent) were obtained from the United States, Italy and Spain. PBMCs, B-cell-depleted T cells, or T cells provided the cDNA or gDNA that made up the material.

Trimming cost V 0 bases and J 2 bases, with 13 bases left between them. There are 17 residues in the CDR3. Germline V gene data show CDR1 as ENHRY and CDR2 as SYGVKD. Original processing methods: For nucleated cells, counts were estimated from reference gene primer amplification. This table comes from immunoSEQ multiplex PCR, and its TCRdb copy is limited to in-frame clones, with some not included. V and J calls and clone size are copied from that table; D and trimming were computed from the DNA. The repertoire has 250,000 to 300,000 clones, roughly nine tenths of them found once; the top ten carry about 3.6%.

Sequenced: peripheral blood. The sequence came from a man aged 18 to 35 with active or convalescent COVID-19. This sequence joins TRBV10-3 and TRBJ2-2; D is possibly TRBD1 (6 bases). Written as DNA, the CDR3 is TGTGCCATCAGTGAGTCCACAGGGTTAGCAAACACCGGGGAGCTGTTTTTT. Translating it yields CAISESTGLANTGELFF.